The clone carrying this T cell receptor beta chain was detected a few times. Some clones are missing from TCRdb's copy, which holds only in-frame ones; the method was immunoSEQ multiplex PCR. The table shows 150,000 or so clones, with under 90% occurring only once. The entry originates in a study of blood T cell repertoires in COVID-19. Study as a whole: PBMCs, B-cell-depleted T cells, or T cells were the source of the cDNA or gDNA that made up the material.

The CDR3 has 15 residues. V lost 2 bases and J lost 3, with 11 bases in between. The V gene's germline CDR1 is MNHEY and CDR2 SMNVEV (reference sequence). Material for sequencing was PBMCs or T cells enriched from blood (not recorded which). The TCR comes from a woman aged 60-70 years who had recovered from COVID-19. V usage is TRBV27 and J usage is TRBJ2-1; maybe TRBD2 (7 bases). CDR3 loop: CASSLRGGDYNEQFF. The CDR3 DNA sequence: TGTGCCAGCAGTTTAAGAGGGGGGGACTACAATGAGCAGTTCTTC.